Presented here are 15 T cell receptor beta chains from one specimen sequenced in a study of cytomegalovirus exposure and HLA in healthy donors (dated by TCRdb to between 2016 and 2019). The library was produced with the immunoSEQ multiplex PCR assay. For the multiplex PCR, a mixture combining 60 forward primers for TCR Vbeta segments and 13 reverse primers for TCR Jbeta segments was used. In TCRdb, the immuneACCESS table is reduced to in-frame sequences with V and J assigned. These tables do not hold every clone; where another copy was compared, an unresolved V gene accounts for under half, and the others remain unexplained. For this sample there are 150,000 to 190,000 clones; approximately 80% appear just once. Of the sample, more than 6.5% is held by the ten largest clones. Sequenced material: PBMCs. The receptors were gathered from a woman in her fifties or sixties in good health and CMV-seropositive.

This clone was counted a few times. This chain's CDR3 is CASSEAGQYSNQPQHF. In nucleotides, the CDR3 is TGTGCCAGCAGTGAAGCGGGACAGTATAGCAATCAGCCCCAGCATTTT. The chain is built from TRBV2 and TRBJ1-5; 7 bases are shared with TRBD1. V dropped 0 bases and J dropped 0; count of bases not matched to a gene: 2. The CDR3 consists of 16 residues. Germline lookup yields CDR1 SNHLY and CDR2 FYNNEI.

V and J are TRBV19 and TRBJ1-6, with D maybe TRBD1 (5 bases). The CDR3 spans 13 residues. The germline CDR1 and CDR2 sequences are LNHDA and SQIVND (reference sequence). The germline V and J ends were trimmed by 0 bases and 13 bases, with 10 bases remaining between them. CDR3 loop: CASSIDLKGPLHF. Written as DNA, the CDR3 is TGTGCCAGTAGTATAGATCTCAAGGGGCCCCTCCACTTT.

CDR3 DNA sequence: TGCGCCAGCAGGGCCGGGAGCGGGGGGGTGCGGAATGAGCAGTTCTTC. The encoded protein is CASRAGSGGVRNEQFF. The chain employs TRBV5-1 and TRBJ2-1; 10 positions match TRBD2. This CDR3 is 16 amino acids long. CDR1 and CDR2 from the germline V gene are SGHRS and YFSETQ. With 5 bases clipped from V and 7 bases from J, the junction kept 12 bases outside the gene matches.

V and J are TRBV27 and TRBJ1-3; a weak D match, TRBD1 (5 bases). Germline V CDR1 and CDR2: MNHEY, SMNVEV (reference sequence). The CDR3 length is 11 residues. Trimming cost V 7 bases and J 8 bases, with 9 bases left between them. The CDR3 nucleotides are TGTGCCAGCATTGGGGGGGACACCATATATTTT. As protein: CASIGGDTIYF.

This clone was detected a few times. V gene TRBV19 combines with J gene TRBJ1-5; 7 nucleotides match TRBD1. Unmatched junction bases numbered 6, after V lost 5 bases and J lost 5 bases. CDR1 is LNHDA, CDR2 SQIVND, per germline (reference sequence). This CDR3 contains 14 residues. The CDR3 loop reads CASSPHRGYQPQHF. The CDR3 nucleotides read TGTGCCAGTAGTCCTCACAGGGGCTATCAGCCCCAGCATTTT.

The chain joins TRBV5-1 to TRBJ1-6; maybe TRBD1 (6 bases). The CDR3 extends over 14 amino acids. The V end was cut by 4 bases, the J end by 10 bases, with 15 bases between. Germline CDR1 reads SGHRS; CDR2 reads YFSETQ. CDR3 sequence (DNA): TGCGCCAGCAGCCTCGGACAGCTCGGATCACCCCTCCACTTT. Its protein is CASSLGQLGSPLHF. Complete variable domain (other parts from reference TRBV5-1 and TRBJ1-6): KAGVTQTPRYLIKTRGQQVTLSCSPISGHRSVSWYQQTPGQGLQFLFEYFSETQRNKGNFPGRFSGRQFSNSRSEMNVSTLELGDSALYLCASSLGQLGSPLHFGNGTRLTVT.

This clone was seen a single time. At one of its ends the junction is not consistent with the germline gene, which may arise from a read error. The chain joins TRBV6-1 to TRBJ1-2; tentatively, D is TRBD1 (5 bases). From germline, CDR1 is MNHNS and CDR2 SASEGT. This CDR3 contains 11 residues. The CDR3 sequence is CASSEDGHFVF. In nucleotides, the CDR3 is TGTGCCAGCAGTGAAGATGGACACTTCGTCTTC.

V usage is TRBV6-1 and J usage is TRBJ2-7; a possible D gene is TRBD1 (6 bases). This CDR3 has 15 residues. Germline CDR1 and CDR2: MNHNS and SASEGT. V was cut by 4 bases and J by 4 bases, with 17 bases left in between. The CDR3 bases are TGTGCCAGCAGTGCAGGTCCCGGGACAAGGTACGAGCAGTACTTC. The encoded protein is CASSAGPGTRYEQYF.

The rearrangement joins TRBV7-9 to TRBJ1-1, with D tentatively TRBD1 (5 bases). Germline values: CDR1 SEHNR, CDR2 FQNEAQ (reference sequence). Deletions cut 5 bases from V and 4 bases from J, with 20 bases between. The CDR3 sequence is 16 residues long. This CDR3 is CASSLSGGRGSTEAFF. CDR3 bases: TGTGCCAGCAGCCTGAGTGGTGGGCGGGGCAGCACTGAAGCTTTCTTT.

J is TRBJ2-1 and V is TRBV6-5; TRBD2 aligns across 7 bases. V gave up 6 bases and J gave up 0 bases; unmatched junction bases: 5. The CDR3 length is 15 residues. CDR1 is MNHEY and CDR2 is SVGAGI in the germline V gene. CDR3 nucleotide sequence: TGTGCCAGCAGGATCGGGGGGAACTCCTACAATGAGCAGTTCTTC. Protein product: CASRIGGNSYNEQFF.

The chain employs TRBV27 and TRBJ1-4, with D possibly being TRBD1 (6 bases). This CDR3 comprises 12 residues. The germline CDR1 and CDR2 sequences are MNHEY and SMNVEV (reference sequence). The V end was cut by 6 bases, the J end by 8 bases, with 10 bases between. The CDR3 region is CASSLRGEKLFF. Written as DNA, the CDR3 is TGTGCCAGCAGCCTGAGGGGGGAAAAACTGTTTTTT.

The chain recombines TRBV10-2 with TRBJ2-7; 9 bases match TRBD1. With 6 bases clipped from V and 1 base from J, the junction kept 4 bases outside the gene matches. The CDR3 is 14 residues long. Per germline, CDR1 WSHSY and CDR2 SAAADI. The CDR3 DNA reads TGCGCCAGCAGCGCGACAGGGGGTTCCTACGAGCAGTACTTC. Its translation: CASSATGGSYEQYF.

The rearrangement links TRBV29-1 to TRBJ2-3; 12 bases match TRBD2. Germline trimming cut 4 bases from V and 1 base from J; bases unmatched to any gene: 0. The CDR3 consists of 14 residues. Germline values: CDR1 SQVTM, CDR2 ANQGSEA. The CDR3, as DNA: TGCAGCGTTGGACTAGCGGGGGGCACAGATACGCAGTATTTT. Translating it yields CSVGLAGGTDTQYF.

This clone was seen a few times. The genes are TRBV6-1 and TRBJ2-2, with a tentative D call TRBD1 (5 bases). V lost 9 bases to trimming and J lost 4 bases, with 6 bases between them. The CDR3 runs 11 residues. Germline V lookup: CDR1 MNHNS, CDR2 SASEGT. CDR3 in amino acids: CARQVTGELFF. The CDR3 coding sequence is TGTGCCAGACAGGTCACCGGGGAGCTGTTTTTT.

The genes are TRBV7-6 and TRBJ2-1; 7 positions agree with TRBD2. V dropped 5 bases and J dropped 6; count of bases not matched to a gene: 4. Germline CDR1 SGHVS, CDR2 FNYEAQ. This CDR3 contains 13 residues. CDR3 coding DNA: TGTGCCAGCAGCCTTAAGCGGGGCAATGAGCAGTTCTTC. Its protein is CASSLKRGNEQFF.